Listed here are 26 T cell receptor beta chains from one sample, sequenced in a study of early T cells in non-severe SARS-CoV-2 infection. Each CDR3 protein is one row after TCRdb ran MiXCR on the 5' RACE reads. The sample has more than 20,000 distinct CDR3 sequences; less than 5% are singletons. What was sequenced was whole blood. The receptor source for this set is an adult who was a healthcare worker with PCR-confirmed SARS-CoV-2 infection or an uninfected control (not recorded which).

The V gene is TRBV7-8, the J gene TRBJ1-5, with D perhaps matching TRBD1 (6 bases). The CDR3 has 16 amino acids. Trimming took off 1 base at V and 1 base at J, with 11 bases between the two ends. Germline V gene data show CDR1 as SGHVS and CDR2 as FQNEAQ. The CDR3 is CASSLEGDGSNQPQHF. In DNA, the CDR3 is TGTGCCAGCAGCTTAGAGGGGGACGGGAGCAATCAGCCCCAGCATTTT.

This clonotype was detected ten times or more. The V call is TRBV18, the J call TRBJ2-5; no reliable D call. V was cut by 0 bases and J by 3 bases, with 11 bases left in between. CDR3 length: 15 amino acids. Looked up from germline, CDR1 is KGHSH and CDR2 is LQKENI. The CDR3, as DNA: TGTGCCAGCTCACCACCACCTGGCGAGGAAGAGACCCAGTACTTC. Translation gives CASSPPPGEEETQYF.

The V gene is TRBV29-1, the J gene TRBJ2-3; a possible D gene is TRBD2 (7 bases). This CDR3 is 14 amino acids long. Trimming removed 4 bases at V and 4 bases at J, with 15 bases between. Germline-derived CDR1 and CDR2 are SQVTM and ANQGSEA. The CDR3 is CSVGGGGEADTQYF. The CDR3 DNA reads TGCAGCGTTGGAGGGGGAGGGGAAGCAGATACGCAGTATTTT.

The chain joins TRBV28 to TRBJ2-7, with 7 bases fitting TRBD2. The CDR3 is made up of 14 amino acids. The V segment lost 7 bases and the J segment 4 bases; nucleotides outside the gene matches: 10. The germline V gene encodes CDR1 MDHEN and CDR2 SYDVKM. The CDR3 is CASISGASLYEQYF. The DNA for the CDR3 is TGTGCCAGCATAAGCGGGGCGAGCCTATACGAGCAGTACTTC.

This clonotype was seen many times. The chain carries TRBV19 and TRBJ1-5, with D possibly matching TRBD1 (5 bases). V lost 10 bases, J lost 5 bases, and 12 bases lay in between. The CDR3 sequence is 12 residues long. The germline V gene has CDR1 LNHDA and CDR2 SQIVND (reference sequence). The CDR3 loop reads CATQRGDQPQHF. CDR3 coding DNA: TGTGCCACTCAACGAGGGGATCAGCCCCAGCATTTT.

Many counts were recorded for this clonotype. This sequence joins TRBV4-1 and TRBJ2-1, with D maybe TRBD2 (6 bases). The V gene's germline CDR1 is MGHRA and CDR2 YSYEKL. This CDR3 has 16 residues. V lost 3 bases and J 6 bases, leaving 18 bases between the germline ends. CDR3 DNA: TGCGCCAGCAGCCACGCGGGACTCACTTTACCCAATGAGCAGTTCTTC. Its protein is CASSHAGLTLPNEQFF.

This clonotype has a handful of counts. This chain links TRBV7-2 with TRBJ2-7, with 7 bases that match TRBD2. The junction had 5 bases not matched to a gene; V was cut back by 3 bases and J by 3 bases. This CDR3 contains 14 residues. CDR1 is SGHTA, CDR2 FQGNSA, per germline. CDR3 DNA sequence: TGTGCCAGCAGCTTGGGGACTATCATCTACGAGCAGTACTTC. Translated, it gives CASSLGTIIYEQYF. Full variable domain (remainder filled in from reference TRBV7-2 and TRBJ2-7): GAGVSQSPSNKVTEKGKDVELRCDPISGHTALYWYRQSLGQGLEFLIYFQGNSAPDKSGLPSDRFSAERTGGSVSTLTIQRTQQEDSAVYLCASSLGTIIYEQYFGPGTRLTVT.

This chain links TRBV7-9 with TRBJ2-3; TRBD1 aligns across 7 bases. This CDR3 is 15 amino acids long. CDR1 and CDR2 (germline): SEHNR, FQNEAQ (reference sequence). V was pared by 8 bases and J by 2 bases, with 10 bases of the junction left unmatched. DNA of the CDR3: TGTGCCAGCCTGGTCGGGACAGAAGACACAGATACGCAGTATTTT. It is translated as CASLVGTEDTDTQYF.

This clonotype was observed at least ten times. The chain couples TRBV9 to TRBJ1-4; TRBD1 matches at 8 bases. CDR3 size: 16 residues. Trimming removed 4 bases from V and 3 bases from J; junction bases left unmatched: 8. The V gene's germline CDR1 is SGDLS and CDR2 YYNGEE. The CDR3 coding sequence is TGTGCCAGCAGCCCTACAGGGGGGTTCGCTAATGAAAAACTGTTTTTT. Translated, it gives CASSPTGGFANEKLFF.

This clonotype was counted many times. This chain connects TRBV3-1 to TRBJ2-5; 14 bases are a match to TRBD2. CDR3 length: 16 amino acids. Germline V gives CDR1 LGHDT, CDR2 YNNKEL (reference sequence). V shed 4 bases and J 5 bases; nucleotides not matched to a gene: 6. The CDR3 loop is CASSLWTSGRTETQYF. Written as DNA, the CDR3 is TGTGCCAGCAGCCTGTGGACTAGCGGGAGGACTGAGACCCAGTACTTC.

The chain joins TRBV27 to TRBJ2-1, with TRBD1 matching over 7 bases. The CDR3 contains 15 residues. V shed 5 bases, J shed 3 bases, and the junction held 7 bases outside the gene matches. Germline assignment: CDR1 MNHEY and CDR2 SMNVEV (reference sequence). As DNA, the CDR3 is TGTGCCAGCAGTGCCCTCCGGGACAGCTACAATGAGCAGTTCTTC. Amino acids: CASSALRDSYNEQFF.

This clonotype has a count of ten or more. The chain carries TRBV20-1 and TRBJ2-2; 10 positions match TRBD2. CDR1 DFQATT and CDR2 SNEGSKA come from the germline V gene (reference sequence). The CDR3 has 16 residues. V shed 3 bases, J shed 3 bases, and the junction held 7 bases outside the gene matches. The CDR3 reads CSASGLAEFYTGELFF. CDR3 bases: TGCAGTGCTAGCGGACTAGCGGAATTTTACACCGGGGAGCTGTTTTTT.

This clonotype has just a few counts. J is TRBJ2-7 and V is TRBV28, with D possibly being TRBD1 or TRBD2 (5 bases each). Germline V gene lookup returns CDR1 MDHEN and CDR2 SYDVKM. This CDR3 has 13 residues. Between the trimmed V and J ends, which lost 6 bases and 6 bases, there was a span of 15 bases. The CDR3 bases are TGTGCCAGCAGCCCCATGGGGACCGGCGAGCAGTACTTC. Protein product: CASSPMGTGEQYF.

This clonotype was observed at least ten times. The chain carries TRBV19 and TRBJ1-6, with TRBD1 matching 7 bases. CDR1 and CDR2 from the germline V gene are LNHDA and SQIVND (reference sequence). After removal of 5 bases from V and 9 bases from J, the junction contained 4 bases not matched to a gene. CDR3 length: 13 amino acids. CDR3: CASSVTGVSPLHF. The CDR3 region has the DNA TGTGCCAGTAGTGTCACAGGGGTTTCACCCCTCCACTTT.

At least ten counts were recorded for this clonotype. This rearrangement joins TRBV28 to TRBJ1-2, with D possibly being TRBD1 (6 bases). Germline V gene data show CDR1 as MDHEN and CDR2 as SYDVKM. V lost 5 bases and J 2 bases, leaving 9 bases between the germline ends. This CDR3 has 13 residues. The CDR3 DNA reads TGTGCCAGCAGTCGAGGGGGAAACTATGGCTACACCTTC. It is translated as CASSRGGNYGYTF.

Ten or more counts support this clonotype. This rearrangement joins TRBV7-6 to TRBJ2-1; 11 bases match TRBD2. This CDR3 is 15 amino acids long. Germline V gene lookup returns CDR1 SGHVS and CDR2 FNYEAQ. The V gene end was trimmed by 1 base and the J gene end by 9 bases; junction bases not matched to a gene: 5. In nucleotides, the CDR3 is TGTGCCAGCAGCTTAGGGGGGCTAGCGGGAGGTGAGCAGTTCTTC. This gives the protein CASSLGGLAGGEQFF.

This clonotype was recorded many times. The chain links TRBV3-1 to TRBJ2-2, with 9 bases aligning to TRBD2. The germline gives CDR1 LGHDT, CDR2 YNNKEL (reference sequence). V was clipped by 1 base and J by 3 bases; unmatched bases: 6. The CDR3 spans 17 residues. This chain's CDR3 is CASSQGGLAGHTGELFF. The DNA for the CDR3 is TGTGCCAGCAGCCAAGGGGGGCTAGCGGGACACACCGGGGAGCTGTTTTTT.

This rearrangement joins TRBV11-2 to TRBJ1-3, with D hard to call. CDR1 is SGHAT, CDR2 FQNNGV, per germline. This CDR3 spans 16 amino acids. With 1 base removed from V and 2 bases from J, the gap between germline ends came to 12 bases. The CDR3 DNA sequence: TGTGCCAGCAGCTTAGGGGGAGGGATCGCTGGAAACACCATATATTTT. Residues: CASSLGGGIAGNTIYF.

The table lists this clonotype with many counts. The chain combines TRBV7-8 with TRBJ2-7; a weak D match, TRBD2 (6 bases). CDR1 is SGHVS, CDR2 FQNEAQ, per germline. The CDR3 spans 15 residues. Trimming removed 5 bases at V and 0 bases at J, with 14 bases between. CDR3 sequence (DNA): TGTGCCAGCAGCCCGAGGGACTCCATCTCCTACGAGCAGTACTTC. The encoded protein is CASSPRDSISYEQYF.

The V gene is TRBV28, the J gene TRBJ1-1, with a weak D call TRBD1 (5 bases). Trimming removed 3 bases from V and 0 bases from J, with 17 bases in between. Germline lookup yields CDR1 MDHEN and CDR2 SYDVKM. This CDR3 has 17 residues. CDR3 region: CASSFPQEGIMNTEAFF. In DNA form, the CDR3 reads TGTGCCAGCAGTTTTCCGCAGGAGGGGATCATGAACACTGAAGCTTTCTTT.

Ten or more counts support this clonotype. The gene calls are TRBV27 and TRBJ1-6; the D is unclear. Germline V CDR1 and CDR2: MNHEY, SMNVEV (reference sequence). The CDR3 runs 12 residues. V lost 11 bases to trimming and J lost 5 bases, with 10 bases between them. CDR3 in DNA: TGTGCCTCCGGGGATAATAATTCACCCCTCCACTTT. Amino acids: CASGDNNSPLHF.

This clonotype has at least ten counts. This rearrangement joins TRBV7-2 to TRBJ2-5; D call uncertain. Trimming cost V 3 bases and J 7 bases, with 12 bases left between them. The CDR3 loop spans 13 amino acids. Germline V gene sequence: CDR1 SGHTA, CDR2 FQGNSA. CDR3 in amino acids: CASSFDTRGTQYF. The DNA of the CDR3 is TGTGCCAGCAGCTTTGACACAAGAGGGACCCAGTACTTC.

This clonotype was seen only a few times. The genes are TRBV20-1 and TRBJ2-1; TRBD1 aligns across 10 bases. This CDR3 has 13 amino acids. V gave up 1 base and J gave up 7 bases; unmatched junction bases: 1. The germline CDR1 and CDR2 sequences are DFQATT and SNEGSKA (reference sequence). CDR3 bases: TGCAGTGCTAGAGGGGACAGGGGAAATGAGCAGTTCTTC. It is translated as CSARGDRGNEQFF.

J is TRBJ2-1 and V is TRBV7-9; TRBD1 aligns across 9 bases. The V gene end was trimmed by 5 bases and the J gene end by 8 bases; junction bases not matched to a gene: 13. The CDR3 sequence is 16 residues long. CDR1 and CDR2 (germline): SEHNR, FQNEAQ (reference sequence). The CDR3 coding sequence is TGTGCCAGCAGCCAGATGGGGACAGGGAAATCATATGAGCAGTTCTTC. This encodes CASSQMGTGKSYEQFF.

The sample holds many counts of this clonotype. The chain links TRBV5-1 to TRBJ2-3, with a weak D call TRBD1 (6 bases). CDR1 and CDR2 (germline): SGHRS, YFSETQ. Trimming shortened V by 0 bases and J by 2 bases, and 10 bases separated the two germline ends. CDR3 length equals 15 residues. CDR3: CASSLAGAYTDTQYF. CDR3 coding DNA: TGCGCCAGCAGCTTGGCAGGGGCCTACACAGATACGCAGTATTTT. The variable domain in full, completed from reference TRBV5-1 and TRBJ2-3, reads KAGVTQTPRYLIKTRGQQVTLSCSPISGHRSVSWYQQTPGQGLQFLFEYFSETQRNKGNFPGRFSGRQFSNSRSEMNVSTLELGDSALYLCASSLAGAYTDTQYFGPGTRLTVL.

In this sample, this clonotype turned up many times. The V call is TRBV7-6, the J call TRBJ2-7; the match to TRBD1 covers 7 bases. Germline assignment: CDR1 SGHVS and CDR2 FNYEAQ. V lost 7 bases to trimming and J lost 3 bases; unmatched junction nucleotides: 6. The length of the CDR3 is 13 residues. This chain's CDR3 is CASTPGDSYEQYF. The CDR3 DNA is TGTGCCAGCACCCCAGGGGACAGCTACGAGCAGTACTTC.